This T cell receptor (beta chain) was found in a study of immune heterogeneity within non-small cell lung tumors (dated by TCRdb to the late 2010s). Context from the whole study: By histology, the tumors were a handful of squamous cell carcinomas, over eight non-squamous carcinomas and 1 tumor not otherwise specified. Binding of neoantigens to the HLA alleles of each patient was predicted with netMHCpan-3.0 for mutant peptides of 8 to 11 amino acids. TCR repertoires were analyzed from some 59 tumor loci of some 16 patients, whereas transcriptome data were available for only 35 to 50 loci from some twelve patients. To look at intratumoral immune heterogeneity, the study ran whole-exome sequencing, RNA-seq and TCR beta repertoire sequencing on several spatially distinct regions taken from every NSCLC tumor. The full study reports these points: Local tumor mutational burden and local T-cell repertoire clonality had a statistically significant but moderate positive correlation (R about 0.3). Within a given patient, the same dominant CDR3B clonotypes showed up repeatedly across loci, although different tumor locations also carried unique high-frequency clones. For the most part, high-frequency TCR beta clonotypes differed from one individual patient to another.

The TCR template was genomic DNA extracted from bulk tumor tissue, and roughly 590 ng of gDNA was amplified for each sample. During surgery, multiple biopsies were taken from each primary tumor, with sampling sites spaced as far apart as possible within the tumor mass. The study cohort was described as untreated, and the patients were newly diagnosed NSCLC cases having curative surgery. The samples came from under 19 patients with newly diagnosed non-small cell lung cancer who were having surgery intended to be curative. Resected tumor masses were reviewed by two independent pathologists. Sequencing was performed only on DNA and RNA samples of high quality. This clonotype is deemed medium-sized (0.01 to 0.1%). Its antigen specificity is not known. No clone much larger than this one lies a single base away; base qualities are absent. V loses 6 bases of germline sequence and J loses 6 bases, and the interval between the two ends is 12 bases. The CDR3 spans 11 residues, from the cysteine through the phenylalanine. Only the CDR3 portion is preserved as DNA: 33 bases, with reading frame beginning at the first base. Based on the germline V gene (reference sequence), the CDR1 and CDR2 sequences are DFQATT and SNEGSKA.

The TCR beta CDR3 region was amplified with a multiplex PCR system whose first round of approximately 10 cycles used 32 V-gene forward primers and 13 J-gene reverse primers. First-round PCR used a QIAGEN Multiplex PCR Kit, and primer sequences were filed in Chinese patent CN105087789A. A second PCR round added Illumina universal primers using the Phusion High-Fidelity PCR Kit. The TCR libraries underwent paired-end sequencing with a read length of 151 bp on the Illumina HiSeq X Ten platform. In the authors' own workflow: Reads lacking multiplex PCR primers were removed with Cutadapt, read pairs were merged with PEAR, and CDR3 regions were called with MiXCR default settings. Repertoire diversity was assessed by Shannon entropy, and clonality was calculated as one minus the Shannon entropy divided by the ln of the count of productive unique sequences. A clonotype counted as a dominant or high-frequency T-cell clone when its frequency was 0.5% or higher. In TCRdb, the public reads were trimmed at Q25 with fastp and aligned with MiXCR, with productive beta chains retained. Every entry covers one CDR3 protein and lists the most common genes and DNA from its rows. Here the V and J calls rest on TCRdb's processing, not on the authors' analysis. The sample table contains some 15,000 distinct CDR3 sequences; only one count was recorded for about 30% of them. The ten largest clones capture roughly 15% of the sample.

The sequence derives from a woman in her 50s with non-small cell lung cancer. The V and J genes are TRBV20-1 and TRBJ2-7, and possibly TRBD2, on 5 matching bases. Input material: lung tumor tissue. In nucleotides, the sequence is TGCAGTGCGGAGGAGTCTGGCGAGCAGTACTTC. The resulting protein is CSAEESGEQYF.